This entry lists 24 T cell receptor beta chains sequenced from one sample in a study of OX40 agonist ivuxolimab in advanced cancers. Sequencing used immunoSEQ multiplex PCR; TCRdb keeps in-frame clones, though not all of them. The data show 40,000 to 55,000 clones, with about 93% seen just once and approximately 23% held by the top ten. Sequenced material: CD4+ or CD8+ T cells sorted from blood, taken in a trial of the OX40 agonist ivuxolimab. These receptors were collected from an adult with an advanced solid tumor such as melanoma, head and neck, liver or kidney cancer.

The chain uses TRBV28 and TRBJ2-7; 12 bases align to TRBD1. V lost 7 bases and J lost 7; bases outside the gene matches: 11. There are 15 residues in the CDR3. The germline V gene has CDR1 MDHEN and CDR2 SYDVKM. The CDR3 bases are TGTGCCAGCATCACCCGGGACAGGGGGCGCTGGGAGCAGTACTTC. It encodes CASITRDRGRWEQYF.

The chain is built from TRBV9 and TRBJ2-5; 8 positions match TRBD2. The CDR3 spans 15 residues. Unmatched junction bases numbered 6, after V lost 0 bases and J lost 5 bases. Per the germline V gene, CDR1 is SGDLS and CDR2 is YYNGEE. The CDR3: CASSVASAGVETQYF. Here the CDR3 DNA reads TGTGCCAGCAGCGTAGCTTCAGCGGGAGTGGAGACCCAGTACTTC.

The chain uses TRBV7-8 and TRBJ1-2; D is unclear. The V gene's germline CDR1 is SGHVS and CDR2 FQNEAQ. The CDR3 contains 12 residues. V lost 5 bases and J 3 bases, leaving 7 bases between the germline ends. The CDR3 protein is CASSREDYGYTF. Here the CDR3 DNA reads TGTGCCAGCAGCAGGGAGGACTATGGCTACACCTTC.

V usage is TRBV9 and J usage is TRBJ1-4; D might be TRBD1 (5 bases). The CDR3 runs to 14 residues. Germline V gene lookup returns CDR1 SGDLS and CDR2 YYNGEE. V shed 4 bases and J shed 5 bases, with 12 bases lying between them. Here the CDR3 reads CASSLSWGNEKLFF. The CDR3 nucleotides read TGTGCCAGCAGCCTGTCGTGGGGGAATGAAAAACTGTTTTTT.

The chain carries TRBV7-9 and TRBJ2-7; the D gene is possibly TRBD2 (5 bases). The germline gives CDR1 SEHNR, CDR2 FQNEAQ (reference sequence). V dropped 4 bases and J dropped 5 bases, with 6 bases sitting between them. The CDR3 sequence is 11 residues long. CDR3 loop: CASSSGDEQYF. In nucleotides, the CDR3 is TGTGCCAGCAGCTCCGGGGACGAGCAGTACTTC.

The chain links TRBV2 to TRBJ1-6; D uncertain. The CDR3 covers 16 residues. V was trimmed by 5 bases and J by 0 bases, leaving 11 bases between them. Per germline, CDR1 SNHLY and CDR2 FYNNEI. The CDR3 DNA is TGTGCCAGCAGTAGGCAGTTAAGCTCCTATAATTCACCCCTCCACTTT. Translating gives CASSRQLSSYNSPLHF.

The V call is TRBV13, the J call TRBJ2-7; TRBD2 is a possible D gene (6 bases). V was cut by 5 bases and J by 0 bases, with 14 bases left in between. The CDR3 runs to 15 residues. Germline-derived CDR1 and CDR2 are PRHDT and FYEKMQ (reference sequence). Here the CDR3 reads CASSGGEVFSYEQYF. In DNA, the CDR3 is TGTGCCAGCAGCGGCGGGGAGGTCTTCTCCTACGAGCAGTACTTC. Full variable domain (outside the CDR3, taken from reference TRBV13 and TRBJ2-7): AAGVIQSPRHLIKEKRETATLKCYPIPRHDTVYWYQQGPGQDPQFLISFYEKMQSDKGSIPDRFSAQQFSDYHSELNMSSLELGDSALYFCASSGGEVFSYEQYFGPGTRLTVT.

V is TRBV7-9 and J is TRBJ2-3; D ambiguous. The CDR3 consists of 11 residues. Looked up from germline, CDR1 is SEHNR and CDR2 is FQNEAQ (reference sequence). Trimming removed 4 bases at V and 4 bases at J, with 3 bases between. This chain's CDR3 is CASSSADTQYF. The CDR3 DNA sequence: TGTGCCAGCAGCTCAGCAGATACGCAGTATTTT.

The chain employs TRBV4-1 and TRBJ1-2; the D is unclear. Trimming stripped 5 bases from V and 5 bases from J, with 9 bases between. The CDR3 is 12 residues long. The germline V gene encodes CDR1 MGHRA and CDR2 YSYEKL. The CDR3 DNA sequence: TGCGCCAGCAGCTTAACTTCGTATGGCTACACCTTC. Protein sequence: CASSLTSYGYTF.

As concerns this clone: The germline gene is not matched at one end of the junction; a read error may be the cause. The V gene is TRBV7-7, the J gene TRBJ2-2; 7 bases fit TRBD2. There are 16 residues in the CDR3. Germline values: CDR1 SSHAT, CDR2 FNYEAQ (reference sequence). The CDR3 sequence is CASSLAPLADTGELFF. The CDR3 DNA sequence: TGTGCTAGCAGCTTAGCTCCGCTAGCGGACACCGGGGAGCTGTTTTTT.

J is TRBJ2-7 and V is TRBV11-2, with D unresolved. The CDR3 consists of 11 residues. Germline CDR1 and CDR2: SGHAT and FQNNGV. Trimming removed 2 bases at V and 6 bases at J, with 5 bases between. This CDR3 is CASSLNGEQYF. The CDR3 nucleotides are TGTGCCAGCAGCTTAAATGGCGAGCAGTACTTC.

The rearrangement uses TRBV5-1 and TRBJ2-7; 10 bases align to TRBD2. The CDR3 has 14 residues. The junction had 7 bases not matched to a gene; V was cut back by 7 bases and J by 3 bases. CDR1 SGHRS and CDR2 YFSETQ come from the germline V gene. The CDR3: CASGPTSGFYEQYF. The CDR3 bases are TGCGCCAGCGGGCCGACTAGCGGGTTCTACGAGCAGTACTTC.

V usage is TRBV28 and J usage is TRBJ2-7; the D gene is possibly TRBD1 (5 bases). Trimming took off 2 bases at V and 6 bases at J, with 14 bases between the two ends. Germline V gene lookup returns CDR1 MDHEN and CDR2 SYDVKM. This CDR3 region has 14 residues. CDR3 region: CASSLRQLPPEQYF. In DNA, the CDR3 is TGTGCCAGCAGTTTACGACAGCTACCGCCCGAGCAGTACTTC.

The V gene is TRBV13, the J gene TRBJ2-7, with 7 bases aligning to TRBD1. With V trimmed by 5 bases and J by 3 bases, 7 bases remained unmatched. CDR1 and CDR2 (germline): PRHDT, FYEKMQ (reference sequence). CDR3 length equals 14 residues. The CDR3 loop is CASSLWDRDYEQYF. The CDR3 DNA reads TGTGCCAGCAGCCTCTGGGACAGAGACTACGAGCAGTACTTC.

V usage is TRBV29-1 and J usage is TRBJ2-2; D is uncertain. The germline V gene has CDR1 SQVTM and CDR2 ANQGSEA. This CDR3 contains 13 residues. Trimming removed 4 bases from V and 1 base from J, with 7 bases in between. The CDR3 protein is CSVVPQNTGELFF. Written as DNA, the CDR3 is TGCAGCGTTGTCCCCCAGAACACCGGGGAGCTGTTTTTT.

The chain employs TRBV27 and TRBJ2-1; perhaps D is TRBD1 or TRBD2 (8 bases each). Per germline, CDR1 MNHEY and CDR2 SMNVEV (reference sequence). This CDR3 has 17 residues. V lost 1 base and J lost 9, with 22 bases in between. This chain's CDR3 is CASSLLDGRAGQGEQFF. In DNA form, the CDR3 reads TGTGCCAGCAGTTTATTAGACGGGAGGGCCGGACAGGGTGAGCAGTTCTTC.

The chain carries TRBV28 and TRBJ2-6, with TRBD1 matching over 9 bases. V lost 2 bases, J lost 4 bases, and 9 bases stayed unmatched. Germline values: CDR1 MDHEN, CDR2 SYDVKM. This CDR3 spans 18 amino acids. For the CDR3, the DNA is TGTGCCAGCAGTTTACAGGACAGGGGTTTTTCGGGGGCCAACGTCCTGACTTTC. Translating it yields CASSLQDRGFSGANVLTF.

The chain is built from TRBV6-1 and TRBJ1-4; 7 bases map to TRBD1. J was trimmed by 4 bases and V by 2 bases; bases with no gene match: 7. CDR3 size: 16 residues. CDR1 MNHNS and CDR2 SASEGT come from the germline V gene. The CDR3 reads CASSEIQGGFNEKLFF. DNA of the CDR3: TGTGCCAGCAGTGAAATTCAGGGGGGATTTAATGAAAAACTGTTTTTT.

This chain connects TRBV27 to TRBJ2-1; tentatively, D is TRBD2 (6 bases). V gave up 3 bases and J gave up 9 bases, with 15 bases separating them. The CDR3 extends over 14 amino acids. Germline V CDR1 and CDR2: MNHEY, SMNVEV (reference sequence). The CDR3 loop is CASSFGGKSTEQFF. Here the CDR3 DNA reads TGTGCCAGCAGTTTCGGAGGGAAATCGACTGAGCAGTTCTTC.

The genes are TRBV4-2 and TRBJ2-1; D gene unclear. Trimming shortened V by 6 bases and J by 7 bases, and 7 bases separated the two germline ends. This CDR3 is built from 11 residues. Germline V gives CDR1 LGHNA, CDR2 YNFKEQ. The CDR3 sequence is CASSWGNEQFF. The DNA of the CDR3 is TGTGCCAGCAGTTGGGGAAATGAGCAGTTCTTC.

The chain joins TRBV29-1 to TRBJ2-3; TRBD2 matches at 7 bases. From germline, CDR1 is SQVTM and CDR2 ANQGSEA. There are 16 residues in the CDR3. V shed 1 base, J shed 5 bases, and the junction held 12 bases outside the gene matches. CDR3: CSVEGLVLRGVDTQYF. The CDR3 nucleotides are TGCAGCGTTGAAGGGCTCGTATTACGGGGGGTAGATACGCAGTATTTT.

The rearrangement uses TRBV6-5 and TRBJ2-7; tentative D call: TRBD1 (5 bases). V was clipped by 2 bases and J by 4 bases, with 15 bases between them. This CDR3 spans 15 amino acids. Germline V gene data show CDR1 as MNHEY and CDR2 as SVGAGI. CDR3 nucleotide sequence: TGTGCCAGCAGTTACCCGCAGGGATCTAAATACGAGCAGTACTTC. The encoded protein is CASSYPQGSKYEQYF.

The genes are TRBV13 and TRBJ2-1; D is undetermined. The CDR3 is 11 amino acids. Germline V gives CDR1 PRHDT, CDR2 FYEKMQ (reference sequence). V was clipped by 4 bases and J by 8 bases, with 6 bases between them. The CDR3 DNA follows: TGTGCCAGCAGCTCGTCTGATGAGCAGTTCTTC. This gives the protein CASSSSDEQFF.

This chain uses TRBV27 with TRBJ2-2; 9 positions agree with TRBD1. In germline, CDR1 is MNHEY, CDR2 SMNVEV (reference sequence). J was trimmed by 3 bases and V by 5 bases; bases with no gene match: 13. The CDR3 loop spans 18 amino acids. In DNA, the CDR3 is TGTGCCAGCAGTCTCATCCAACCGGGACAGGGATACACCGGGGAGCTGTTTTTT. Translated: CASSLIQPGQGYTGELFF.